The T cell receptor beta chain under discussion was sequenced for a study of a mutant IDH1 vaccine in newly diagnosed glioma. Only in-frame clones appear in the TCRdb table, and some are missing; sequencing was by immunoSEQ multiplex PCR. The top ten hold less than 12% of the sample, which has 15,000 to 20,000 clones, about 77% seen once. Germline V CDR1 and CDR2: WSHSY, SAAADI. The CDR3 totals 17 residues. V was pared by 2 bases and J by 3 bases, with 17 bases between. This sample's time point: baseline, week 1 (first vaccination visit). Treatment specified: pre-vaccination baseline after standard-of-care therapy.

This TCR was recovered from a man aged 35 to 55 with glioma. J is TRBJ1-5 and V is TRBV10-2, with D tentatively TRBD1 (6 bases). Sample: PBMCs, taken from a glioma patient treated with radiotherapy, temozolomide or both. DNA of the CDR3: TGCGCCAGCAGTGAGCGACAAGGGGGGTGGATCAATCAGCCCCAGCATTTT. Its protein is CASSERQGGWINQPQHF.